The 31 T cell receptor beta chains given below trace back to one sample, sequenced in a study of blood T cells in healthy people across ages. A second PCR, run for about 7 to 11 cycles, used a sample-barcoded 5' primer plus a J-beta primer mix. TCRdb independently ran MiXCR on the 5' RACE reads; one entry per CDR3 protein. This table holds over 1.5 million distinct CDR3 sequences, about 50% found once. The material sequenced was blood. All receptors derive from a woman aged 40 to 50 in good health.

This clonotype showed up just a few times. The junction does not match germline at one end; this may be a read error. The chain uses TRBV4-1 and TRBJ2-7; 9 nucleotides match TRBD2. The CDR3 spans 15 residues. Looked up from germline, CDR1 is MGHRA and CDR2 is YSYEKL. The CDR3 loop is CASSMSGTSSNEQYF. The CDR3 coding sequence is TGCGCCAGCAGTATGTCCGGGACTAGCTCCAACGAGCAGTACTTC.

The chain links TRBV11-2 to TRBJ2-1; either TRBD1 or TRBD2 may supply D (5 bases each). This CDR3 region has 17 residues. Germline CDR1 reads SGHAT; CDR2 reads FQNNGV. Trimming cost V 4 bases and J 0 bases, with 16 bases left between them. DNA of the CDR3: TGTGCCAGCAGCTCAGGGACCTTCTTGAGCTCCTACAATGAGCAGTTCTTC. It encodes CASSSGTFLSSYNEQFF.

This clonotype appeared once. The chain employs TRBV19 and TRBJ2-1; TRBD2 aligns across 9 bases. V was pared by 8 bases and J by 2 bases, with 16 bases of the junction left unmatched. In germline, CDR1 is LNHDA, CDR2 SQIVND (reference sequence). The CDR3 is made up of 18 amino acids. CDR3 residues: CASSLGASGAPAYNEQFF. CDR3 DNA sequence: TGTGCCAGTTCTCTAGGGGCTAGCGGGGCCCCAGCCTACAATGAGCAGTTCTTC.

This clonotype was observed a handful of times. The chain is built from TRBV7-2 and TRBJ2-3, with 10 bases identical to TRBD2. CDR1 and CDR2 from the germline V gene are SGHTA and FQGNSA. The ends lost 3 bases at V and 0 bases at J; junction bases unmatched: 6. The CDR3 length is 17 residues. The CDR3, as DNA: TGTGCCAGCAGCTTGAATAGCGGGGGGCTTAGCACAGATACGCAGTATTTT. Its protein product is CASSLNSGGLSTDTQYF.

On this clonotype: A read error may produce the germline difference seen at one junction end. V and J are TRBV12-3 or TRBV12-4 and TRBJ2-1; 8 positions match TRBD2. The CDR3 runs to 13 residues. Here the CDR3 DNA reads TGTGCCGGCAGGGGACTAGTTCTAAATGAGCAGTTCTTC. It encodes CAGRGLVLNEQFF.

V gene TRBV3-1 combines with J gene TRBJ2-3; TRBD2 aligns across 8 bases. J lost 9 bases, V lost 3 bases, and 11 bases had no gene match. This CDR3 contains 15 residues. The germline V gene encodes CDR1 LGHDT and CDR2 YNNKEL (reference sequence). CDR3 DNA sequence: TGTGCCAGCAGCCAGGTGGCGAGCGGGGGTACGACGCAGTATTTT. The encoded protein is CASSQVASGGTTQYF.

With regard to this clonotype: This may stem from a read error, because a much larger clone lies one nucleotide away. The chain recombines TRBV5-1 with TRBJ2-3; D is possibly TRBD1 or TRBD2 (6 bases each). This CDR3 has 15 amino acids. Germline lookup yields CDR1 SGHRS and CDR2 YFSETQ. CDR3 residues: CASSLVSGGQDMQYF. The CDR3 region has the DNA TGCGCCAGCAGCTTGGTCTCCGGGGGACAAGATATGCAGTATTTT.

There are a few counts of this clonotype. V is TRBV7-6 and J is TRBJ2-7; maybe TRBD1 (5 bases). The CDR3 contains 15 residues. V was clipped by 2 bases and J by 3 bases, with 14 bases between them. CDR1 SGHVS and CDR2 FNYEAQ come from the germline V gene. CDR3 bases: TGTGCCAGCAGCTTATCTCCTCAGGGTGACTACGAGCAGTACTTC. It specifies CASSLSPQGDYEQYF.

The chain recombines TRBV6-2 or TRBV6-3 with TRBJ2-3, with TRBD2 matching 10 bases. The V segment lost 6 bases and the J segment 5 bases; nucleotides outside the gene matches: 11. Germline-derived CDR1 and CDR2 are MNHEY and SVGEGT. This CDR3 has 16 residues. The CDR3 is CASSPKAGGQGDTQYF. The CDR3 DNA reads as TGTGCCAGCAGCCCGAAAGCGGGGGGGCAAGGAGATACGCAGTATTTT.

This clonotype was seen more than once but under ten times. The chain is built from TRBV4-1 and TRBJ2-7; 8 nucleotides match TRBD2. The CDR3 loop spans 17 amino acids. The V gene's germline CDR1 is MGHRA and CDR2 YSYEKL. Losses at the gene ends were 0 bases for V and 0 bases for J; bases not matched to a gene: 7. CDR3 protein: CASSQEVSGVNSYEQYF. The CDR3 nucleotides read TGCGCCAGCAGCCAAGAAGTTAGCGGGGTAAACTCCTACGAGCAGTACTTC.

Of note for this clonotype: The conserved phenylalanine or tryptophan normally closing the CDR3 is absent here, so this likely arose from a read error. V gene TRBV20-1 combines with J gene TRBJ2-7; the D gene is possibly TRBD1 (6 bases). CDR1 DFQATT and CDR2 SNEGSKA come from the germline V gene (reference sequence). There are 15 residues in the CDR3. The CDR3 loop reads CCARDIQGSSYEQYY. The CDR3 nucleotides read TGCTGTGCTAGAGATATACAGGGAAGCTCCTACGAGCAGTACTAC.

The J gene is TRBJ1-2, the V gene TRBV10-3; D is unclear. The CDR3 contains 14 residues. V gave up 0 bases and J gave up 7 bases, with 12 bases separating them. Germline values: CDR1 ENHRY, CDR2 SYGVKD. CDR3: CAISESSGSGGYTF. The DNA for the CDR3 is TGTGCCATCAGTGAGTCGAGTGGATCGGGTGGCTACACCTTC.

V gene TRBV6-2 or TRBV6-3 combines with J gene TRBJ2-1, with 11 bases that match TRBD1. V lost 5 bases to trimming and J lost 3 bases; unmatched junction nucleotides: 9. The CDR3 runs 17 residues. Germline V CDR1 and CDR2: MNHEY, SVGEGT. The CDR3 DNA follows: TGTGCCAGCAGTGACCCCCGGACAGGGGGCCTCTACAATGAGCAGTTCTTC. It codes for CASSDPRTGGLYNEQFF.

The chain is built from TRBV19 and TRBJ2-1, with 10 bases identical to TRBD1. The CDR3 totals 15 residues. The trim removed 3 bases at V and 10 bases at J, leaving 9 bases unmatched. Looked up from germline, CDR1 is LNHDA and CDR2 is SQIVND (reference sequence). The CDR3 coding sequence is TGTGCCAGTAGTATTCTGGGACAGGGGTCTGGGGAGCAGTTCTTC. Translation: CASSILGQGSGEQFF.

This clonotype turned up a few times. The CDR3 coding sequence is TGTGCCAGCAGTAGGGACAGGGATGGGCAAGAGACCCAGTACTTC. Translating gives CASSRDRDGQETQYF. The V and J genes are TRBV28 and TRBJ2-5; 9 nucleotides match TRBD1. V trimming: 5 bases; J trimming: 2 bases; junction bases outside the gene matches: 6. Per the germline V gene, CDR1 is MDHEN and CDR2 is SYDVKM. The CDR3 is 15 amino acids. The complete variable domain, with remaining parts taken from reference TRBV28 and TRBJ2-5, reads DVKVTQSSRYLVKRTGEKVFLECVQDMDHENMFWYRQDPGLGLRLIYFSYDVKMKEKGDIPEGYSVSREKKERFSLILESASTNQTSMYLCASSRDRDGQETQYFGPGTRLLVL.

The chain recombines TRBV5-4 with TRBJ2-1; tentative D call: TRBD2 (7 bases). The CDR3 contains 16 residues. The V end lost 0 bases, the J end lost 4 bases, and 14 bases lay between the germline ends. Germline CDR1 reads SGHNT; CDR2 reads YYREEE (reference sequence). CDR3 sequence reads: CASSLGEAGAYNEQFF. CDR3 nucleotide sequence: TGTGCCAGCAGCTTGGGGGAGGCGGGGGCATACAATGAGCAGTTCTTC.

V usage is TRBV3-1 and J usage is TRBJ1-1; 7 nucleotides line up with TRBD1. This CDR3 region has 16 residues. Per germline, CDR1 LGHDT and CDR2 YNNKEL (reference sequence). Trimming removed 3 bases from V and 0 bases from J; junction bases left unmatched: 7. In DNA, the CDR3 is TGTGCCAGCAGCCATGGGACAGTTCTCATGAACACTGAAGCTTTCTTT. The encoded protein is CASSHGTVLMNTEAFF.

This clonotype has only a few counts. The CDR3 sequence: CASSPGMWETQYF. The CDR3 DNA reads TGTGCCAGCAGCCCAGGGATGTGGGAGACCCAGTACTTC. The chain links TRBV27 to TRBJ2-5; weak D call: TRBD1 (5 bases). Germline CDR1 MNHEY, CDR2 SMNVEV (reference sequence). V dropped 6 bases and J dropped 5 bases, with 13 bases sitting between them. The CDR3 has 13 residues.

V and J are TRBV7-3 and TRBJ2-4; TRBD2 agrees at 9 bases. The CDR3 sequence is 16 residues long. Germline loops: CDR1 SGHTA, CDR2 FQGTGA. V shed 2 bases, J shed 1 base, and the junction held 3 bases outside the gene matches. CDR3 DNA: TGTGCCAGCAGCTTAGGCGGGGGGGCCGCCAAAAACATTCAGTACTTC. Encoded protein: CASSLGGGAAKNIQYF.

The V gene is TRBV19, the J gene TRBJ2-7; D possibly corresponds to TRBD1 (6 bases). Germline loops: CDR1 LNHDA, CDR2 SQIVND (reference sequence). This CDR3 is 15 amino acids long. With 4 bases removed from V and 1 base from J, the gap between germline ends came to 14 bases. CDR3 nucleotide sequence: TGTGCCAGTAGTAAAAGCGCCAGGGGTTCCTACGAGCAGTACTTC. Amino acid sequence: CASSKSARGSYEQYF.

V gene TRBV11-2 combines with J gene TRBJ1-1; D not certain. Between the trimmed V and J ends, which lost 3 bases and 6 bases, there was a span of 14 bases. Germline lookup yields CDR1 SGHAT and CDR2 FQNNGV. The CDR3 consists of 14 residues. This CDR3 is CASSLRTGPSEAFF. CDR3 DNA: TGTGCCAGCAGCTTGAGGACCGGGCCCTCTGAAGCTTTCTTT.

The chain employs TRBV2 and TRBJ1-4; D gene unclear. Per the germline V gene, CDR1 is SNHLY and CDR2 is FYNNEI. This CDR3 is built from 15 residues. V shed 1 base and J shed 12 bases, with 18 bases lying between them. In DNA form, the CDR3 reads TGTGCCAGCAGTGAAGTCCGGGTGGGTGAAATTGAACTGTTTTTT. It translates to CASSEVRVGEIELFF.

This clonotype has more than one count but fewer than ten. The chain uses TRBV9 and TRBJ2-6; weak D call: TRBD2 (6 bases). Trimming took 4 bases from V and 0 from J, leaving 17 bases between them. CDR1 and CDR2 from the germline V gene are SGDLS and YYNGEE. The CDR3 runs to 18 residues. The CDR3 loop is CASSSRGTSSSGANVLTF. The CDR3 bases are TGTGCCAGCAGCTCACGGGGGACTTCCAGCTCTGGGGCCAACGTCCTGACTTTC.

The V and J genes are TRBV20-1 and TRBJ1-2, with D uncertain. The CDR3 contains 11 residues. Trimming pared 3 bases from V and 6 bases from J, leaving 8 bases between. Germline lookup yields CDR1 DFQATT and CDR2 SNEGSKA (reference sequence). CDR3 nucleotides: TGCAGTGCTAGCATGGACGATGGCTACACCTTC. Its protein product is CSASMDDGYTF.

V is TRBV5-1 and J is TRBJ1-4; D uncertain. Between the trimmed V and J ends, which lost 3 bases and 7 bases, there was a span of 19 bases. The CDR3 is made up of 16 amino acids. Looked up from germline, CDR1 is SGHRS and CDR2 is YFSETQ. The CDR3 region has the DNA TGCGCCAGCAGCTCCGGGTCCCAAAGGCGTGGTGAAAAACTGTTTTTT. Amino acid sequence: CASSSGSQRRGEKLFF.

The chain joins TRBV20-1 to TRBJ2-7; TRBD2 matches at 16 bases. This CDR3 spans 19 amino acids. Germline V gene data show CDR1 as DFQATT and CDR2 as SNEGSKA (reference sequence). J lost 0 bases, V lost 3 bases, and 11 bases had no gene match. The DNA for the CDR3 is TGCAGTGCTAGTAATCAGGGACTAGCGGGGGGGATCAGCTCCTACGAGCAGTACTTC. The encoded protein is CSASNQGLAGGISSYEQYF.

The chain couples TRBV3-1 to TRBJ2-2; 7 nucleotides align to TRBD1. CDR3 length equals 17 residues. V lost 9 bases and J lost 1; bases outside the gene matches: 14. Germline V gene lookup returns CDR1 LGHDT and CDR2 YNNKEL (reference sequence). The CDR3 is CASSSSPGGLNTGELFF. The DNA for the CDR3 is TGTGCCAGTTCTTCTTCCCCAGGGGGATTGAACACCGGGGAGCTGTTTTTT. The whole variable domain, filled in from reference TRBV3-1 and TRBJ2-2, reads DTAVSQTPKYLVTQMGNDKSIKCEQNLGHDTMYWYKQDSKKFLKIMFSYNNKELIINETVPNRFSPKSPDKAHLNLHINSLELGDSAVYFCASSSSPGGLNTGELFFGEGSRLTVL.

This chain connects TRBV2 to TRBJ1-4, with a weak D call TRBD1 (6 bases). V dropped 2 bases and J dropped 7 bases, with 17 bases sitting between them. Germline lookup yields CDR1 SNHLY and CDR2 FYNNEI. CDR3 length: 16 amino acids. The CDR3 here is CASSEWGGPWGEKLFF. As DNA, the CDR3 is TGTGCCAGCAGTGAATGGGGGGGCCCATGGGGTGAAAAACTGTTTTTT.

As concerns this clonotype: Compared with germline, one end of the junction differs, possibly owing to a read error. This chain links TRBV5-1 with TRBJ2-1; 7 nucleotides line up with TRBD1. The germline CDR1 and CDR2 sequences are SGHRS and YFSETQ. The CDR3 runs 15 residues. Written as DNA, the CDR3 is TGCGCCAGCAGCCCGGAGGACAGGCCGGACAATAAGCAGTTCTTC. This translates into CASSPEDRPDNKQFF.

The chain combines TRBV21-1 with TRBJ2-1; no check of the table's D call, TRBD2, against the DNA was made. The tail of the sequence fits TRBJ2-7 better, so the J call may be wrong. TRBV21-1 is assigned pseudogene status. This CDR3 comprises 15 residues. CDR3 amino acids: CASSKAAGVTYEQYF. CDR3 sequence (DNA): TGTGCCAGCAGCAAGGCAGCGGGGGTGACCTACGAGCAGTACTTC.

The CDR3 loop reads CSAIPQGAGEQYF. Written as DNA, the CDR3 is TGCAGTGCTATCCCCCAGGGGGCCGGCGAGCAGTACTTC. V usage is TRBV20-1 and J usage is TRBJ2-7; TRBD1 aligns across 8 bases. Germline V lookup: CDR1 DFQATT, CDR2 SNEGSKA (reference sequence). V shed 4 bases and J 6 bases; nucleotides not matched to a gene: 8. The CDR3 has 13 residues.